Reported below is one T cell receptor beta chain. Its antigen is as yet unknown. This specimen comes from a study of cytomegalovirus exposure and HLA in healthy donors. Primers for the PCR totalled 60 Vbeta and 13 Jbeta. The assay was immunoSEQ multiplex PCR, and TCRdb's table has in-frame clones only and misses some. The sample comprises about 190,000 clones, about 80% of which are singletons, and around 2.5% rests with the top ten. The CDR3 loop spans 8 amino acids. Trimming cost V 10 bases and J 12 bases, with 10 bases left between them. Germline values: CDR1 ENHRY, CDR2 SYGVKD. Regarding the study as a whole: In presence/absence analyses, roughly uniform sequencing depth across donors was assumed. Donor immune exposure was known only as CMV serostatus. Using a false discovery rate of 0.05, a later analysis showed that 15,000 to 20,000 TCR beta sequences were associated with HLA alleles.

The TCR sequence derives from a woman in her forties or fifties in good health and CMV-seropositive. This chain links TRBV10-3 with TRBJ2-7, with D perhaps matching TRBD2 (5 bases). Material: PBMCs. CDR3 nucleotides: TGTGCCACGGATGCGGGGTACTTC. Translation gives CATDAGYF.